A single sample is the source of the 9 T cell receptor beta chains below, sequenced in a study of early T cells in non-severe SARS-CoV-2 infection. MiXCR, run by TCRdb on the 5' RACE reads, gives a single entry per CDR3 protein. The sample yields around 27,000 distinct CDR3 sequences, around 7% seen once. Sequenced input: whole blood. The receptors were gathered from an adult who was a healthcare worker with PCR-confirmed SARS-CoV-2 infection or an uninfected control (not recorded which).

This clonotype was recorded at least ten times. CDR3 loop: CASSEGPGYSYEQYF. In DNA form, the CDR3 reads TGTGCCAGCAGTGAAGGCCCAGGTTACTCCTACGAGCAGTACTTC. The chain employs TRBV6-1 and TRBJ2-7; no clear D. This CDR3 has 15 residues. Germline V gene sequence: CDR1 MNHNS, CDR2 SASEGT. V lost 1 base and J 0 bases, leaving 10 bases between the germline ends.

This clonotype was found many times. This chain uses TRBV6-6 with TRBJ2-4, with no clear D. Germline V CDR1 and CDR2: MNHNY, SVGAGI (reference sequence). V lost 7 bases, J lost 2 bases, and 18 bases lay in between. This CDR3 contains 16 residues. CDR3 DNA: TGTGCCAGCACAACCCCTCATAGGGCAACCAAAAACATTCAGTACTTC. Residues: CASTTPHRATKNIQYF.

In this sample, this clonotype turned up a few times. The chain has TRBV7-9 and TRBJ2-1; D unresolved. There are 15 residues in the CDR3. V lost 5 bases and J 5 bases, leaving 16 bases between the germline ends. CDR1 is SEHNR, CDR2 FQNEAQ, per germline (reference sequence). The CDR3 region has the DNA TGTGCCAGCAGCCTGGACCTCGGCGGTCACAATGAGCAGTTCTTC. Protein product: CASSLDLGGHNEQFF.

This sequence joins TRBV30 and TRBJ1-2; TRBD1 is a possible D gene (5 bases). Germline assignment: CDR1 GTSNPN and CDR2 SVGIG (reference sequence). This CDR3 is 14 amino acids long. With 3 bases removed from V and 4 bases from J, the gap between germline ends came to 15 bases. CDR3 in amino acids: CAWRRPGPFYGYTF. CDR3 in DNA: TGTGCCTGGAGGCGACCGGGACCCTTCTATGGCTACACCTTC.

This clonotype appeared many times. V and J are TRBV15 and TRBJ2-7, with no clear D. Trimming left V 5 bases short and J 3 bases short, with 17 bases between. This CDR3 has 15 amino acids. Germline CDR1 is LNHNV and CDR2 is YYDKDF (reference sequence). The CDR3 DNA sequence: TGTGCCACCAGCGAAAGTATCGGACCCCTCTACGAGCAGTACTTC. Protein product: CATSESIGPLYEQYF. Full variable domain (rest looked up from reference TRBV15 and TRBJ2-7): DAMVIQNPRYQVTQFGKPVTLSCSQTLNHNVMYWYQQKSSQAPKLLFHYYDKDFNNEADTPDNFQSRRPNTSFCFLDIRSPGLGDTAMYLCATSESIGPLYEQYFGPGTRLTVT.

CDR3 in DNA: TGTGCCAGCAGTTCGTTCGGACAGGGGACGATCGCCTACGAGCAGTACTTC. As protein: CASSSFGQGTIAYEQYF. The chain employs TRBV28 and TRBJ2-7, with 9 nucleotides matching TRBD1. The CDR3 has 17 amino acids. The V gene end was trimmed by 4 bases and the J gene end by 2 bases; junction bases not matched to a gene: 12. CDR1 MDHEN and CDR2 SYDVKM come from the germline V gene. Full variable domain (rest looked up from reference TRBV28 and TRBJ2-7): DVKVTQSSRYLVKRTGEKVFLECVQDMDHENMFWYRQDPGLGLRLIYFSYDVKMKEKGDIPEGYSVSREKKERFSLILESASTNQTSMYLCASSSFGQGTIAYEQYFGPGTRLTVT.

The chain joins TRBV12-3 or TRBV12-4 to TRBJ1-1; D gene ambiguous. V was trimmed by 0 bases and J by 1 base, leaving 3 bases between them. This CDR3 contains 13 residues. The CDR3 region has the DNA TGTGCCAGCAGTTTAGCGCAGAACACTGAAGCTTTCTTT. It specifies CASSLAQNTEAFF.

The chain carries TRBV20-1 and TRBJ2-5, with D possibly being TRBD1 (5 bases). The CDR3 has 14 amino acids. V lost 2 bases and J 5 bases, leaving 15 bases between the germline ends. The germline V gene has CDR1 DFQATT and CDR2 SNEGSKA (reference sequence). This CDR3 is CSARHSLWGETQYF. CDR3 in DNA: TGCAGTGCTAGACACTCGTTGTGGGGCGAGACCCAGTACTTC.

This clonotype appeared a few times. The chain has TRBV28 and TRBJ1-2, with TRBD1 as a possible D gene (6 bases). V was pared by 2 bases and J by 5 bases, with 9 bases between. The germline gives CDR1 MDHEN, CDR2 SYDVKM. The length of the CDR3 is 13 residues. The CDR3: CASSLRGAYGYTF. The CDR3 region has the DNA TGTGCCAGCAGTTTACGGGGGGCGTATGGCTACACCTTC.